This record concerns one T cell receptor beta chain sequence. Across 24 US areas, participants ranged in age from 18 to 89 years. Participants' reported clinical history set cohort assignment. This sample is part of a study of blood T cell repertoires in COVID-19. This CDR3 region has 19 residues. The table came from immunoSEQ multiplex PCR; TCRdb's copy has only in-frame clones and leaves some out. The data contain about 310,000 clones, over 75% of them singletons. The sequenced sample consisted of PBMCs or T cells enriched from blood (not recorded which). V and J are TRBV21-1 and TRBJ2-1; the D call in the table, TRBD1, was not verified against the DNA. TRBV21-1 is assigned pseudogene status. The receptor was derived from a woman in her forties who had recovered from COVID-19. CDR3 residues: CASSPRSGQGDALGNEQFF. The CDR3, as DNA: TGTGCCAGCAGCCCCCGGTCGGGACAGGGGGATGCGTTGGGCAATGAGCAGTTCTTC.